This paragraph reports one TCR beta chain. What it binds is unknown. Given a much more abundant clone one base away, this may be a read error. The data are from a study of identical twins. Findings and limits, study-wide: Within twin pairs, the out-of-frame alpha sequences they shared showed excess low generation probability.

CDR1 and CDR2 (germline): MNHEY, SMNVEV (reference sequence). The CDR3 runs to 14 residues. Template switching created a universal primer site, and the cDNA included unique molecular identifiers. TCRdb re-called the 5' RACE reads with MiXCR, one entry per CDR3 protein. The table shows 200,000 to 250,000 distinct CDR3 sequences, with roughly 13% occurring only once. The chain combines TRBV27 with TRBJ2-3; a weak D match, TRBD2 (5 bases). The receptor was derived from a woman aged 18-29 years in good health. Material for sequencing was memory (CD45RO+) T cells sorted from blood. The CDR3 DNA is TGTGCCAGCAGTTCCAGAGGACTCACAGATACGCAGTGTTTT. As protein: CASSSRGLTDTQCF.